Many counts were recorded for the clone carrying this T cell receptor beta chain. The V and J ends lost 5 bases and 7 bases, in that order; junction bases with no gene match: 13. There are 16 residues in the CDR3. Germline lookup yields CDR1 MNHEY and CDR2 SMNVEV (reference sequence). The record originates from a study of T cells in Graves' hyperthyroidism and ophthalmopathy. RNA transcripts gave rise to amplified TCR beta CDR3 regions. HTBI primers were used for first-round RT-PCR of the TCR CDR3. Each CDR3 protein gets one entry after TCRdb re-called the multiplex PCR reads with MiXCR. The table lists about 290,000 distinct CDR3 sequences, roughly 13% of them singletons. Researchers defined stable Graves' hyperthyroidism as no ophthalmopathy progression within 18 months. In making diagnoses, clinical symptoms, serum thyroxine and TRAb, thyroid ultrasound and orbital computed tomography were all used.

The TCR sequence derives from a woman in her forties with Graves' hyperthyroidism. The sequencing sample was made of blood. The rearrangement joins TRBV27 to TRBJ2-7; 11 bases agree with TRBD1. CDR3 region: CASSPAWTGGSGEQYF. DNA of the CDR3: TGTGCCAGCAGTCCCGCTTGGACAGGGGGCTCGGGTGAGCAGTACTTC.